Included here is one T cell receptor (beta chain) sequence, with context. Its antigen remains unknown. The CDR3 spans 15 residues. V gave up 2 bases and J gave up 2 bases, with 13 bases separating them. Germline-derived CDR1 and CDR2 are SNHLY and FYNNEI. These data originate in a study of T cell responses to AZD1222 COVID-19 vaccine. Whole-study context: Second-dose schedules of about 4 or about 12 weeks were combined.

Libraries were prepared by immunoSEQ multiplex PCR; TCRdb keeps only in-frame clonotypes and omits some of them. The data show 150,000 or so clones, 85% to 95% seen once. Findings and caveats of the study: White British people made up most donors, females outnumbered males, and clonal diversity was possibly underestimated. Elevations in Spike-specific TCR breadth and depth followed administration of two AZD1222 doses. The study found vaccine-associated CD4 TCRs spanning spike, dominant at 160-218 and 743-854.

The rearrangement uses TRBV2 and TRBJ2-7, with D possibly being TRBD1 or TRBD2 (6 bases each). This sequence originates from an adult in good health. The sample in question was peripheral blood, obtained on day 0 of AZD1222 vaccination. CDR3: CASSEYSGAAYEQYF. The CDR3 nucleotides are TGTGCCAGCAGTGAATATTCGGGGGCCGCCTACGAGCAGTACTTC. Filled out from reference TRBV2 and TRBJ2-7, the complete variable domain reads EPEVTQTPSHQVTQMGQEVILRCVPISNHLYFYWYRQILGQKVEFLVSFYNNEISEKSEIFDDQFSVERPDGSNFTLKIRSTKLEDSAMYFCASSEYSGAAYEQYFGPGTRLTVT.